These 4 T cell receptor beta chains were all obtained from the same sample, sequenced in a study of identical twins. MiXCR was run by TCRdb on the 5' RACE reads, yielding one entry per CDR3 protein. The table lists about 890,000 distinct CDR3 sequences, around an eighth of them singletons. The same data also contributed to another study, on yellow fever vaccine responses in identical twins.

Material for sequencing was PBMCs. All receptors derive from a woman in her late teens or twenties in good health.

This clonotype has a handful of counts. The chain joins TRBV6-5 to TRBJ1-1; D is unresolved. The CDR3 runs to 13 residues. Germline V CDR1 and CDR2: MNHEY, SVGAGI. V shed 5 bases and J shed 4 bases, with 11 bases lying between them. CDR3 loop: CASSNPLITEAFF. The CDR3 region has the DNA TGTGCCAGCAGTAACCCACTGATCACTGAAGCTTTCTTT.

This clonotype has a handful of counts. This chain joins TRBV20-1 and TRBJ2-3, with 8 bases identical to TRBD2. After removal of 1 base from V and 2 bases from J, the junction contained 8 bases not matched to a gene. CDR3 length equals 16 residues. Germline-derived CDR1 and CDR2 are DFQATT and SNEGSKA (reference sequence). For the CDR3, the DNA is TGCAGTGCTAGAGCCGTACTAGCGGATCCCACAGATACGCAGTATTTT. It translates to CSARAVLADPTDTQYF.

This chain's CDR3 is CASSWSVATGELFF. In DNA form, the CDR3 reads TGTGCCAGCAGTTGGTCGGTAGCCACCGGGGAGCTGTTTTTT. The V and J genes are TRBV12-3 or TRBV12-4 and TRBJ2-2; D gene ambiguous. The CDR3 spans 14 residues. Trimming removed 4 bases at V and 4 bases at J, with 10 bases between.

The chain employs TRBV20-1 and TRBJ2-1; 10 positions match TRBD2. Per germline, CDR1 DFQATT and CDR2 SNEGSKA (reference sequence). V lost 3 bases and J lost 3; bases outside the gene matches: 11. This CDR3 is built from 17 residues. CDR3 in DNA: TGCAGTGCTAGTGGCCTAGCGGGGGAATTTATCTACAATGAGCAGTTCTTC. Its protein product is CSASGLAGEFIYNEQFF.